These T cell receptor beta chains were read from a single sample in a study of beta chain features in type 1 diabetes. Sequencing used immunoSEQ multiplex PCR; TCRdb keeps in-frame clones, though not all of them. This sample has roughly 700,000 clones, with over 10% found just once. The sample comprised naive CD4+ T cells from blood. The receptors were sampled from a man aged 18 to 29 with type 1 diabetes. The CDR3 runs from the conserved cysteine through the conserved F or W. D genes are given only for firm matches. Only part of the rows carry a size: once, few, many, or a class if the clone is expanded.

cdr3_nt: TGTGCCAGCAGTTCTCCAACTAGCGCAGATACGCAGTATTTT
cdr3_aa: CASSSPTSADTQYF
clone_size: -
d_call: TRBD2
v_call: TRBV27
j_call: TRBJ2-3

cdr3_nt: TGTGCCAGCAGCTTGTACCAGGGGAACTATGGCTACACCTTC
cdr3_aa: CASSLYQGNYGYTF
clone_size: few
d_call: -
v_call: TRBV5-4
j_call: TRBJ1-2

cdr3_nt: TGTGCCAGCAAGGTCACAGATACGCAGTATTTT
cdr3_aa: CASKVTDTQYF
clone_size: -
d_call: -
v_call: TRBV6-5
j_call: TRBJ2-3

cdr3_nt: TGTGCCTGGGCTCAGGGAATATCTGGGAATGAGCAGTTCTTC
cdr3_aa: CAWAQGISGNEQFF
clone_size: few
d_call: -
v_call: TRBV30
j_call: TRBJ2-1

cdr3_nt: TGTGCCAGCAGCATCAGTACGTTGAGAGGGGAGCTGTTTTTT
cdr3_aa: CASSISTLRGELFF
clone_size: few
d_call: -
v_call: TRBV2
j_call: TRBJ2-2

cdr3_nt: TGCAGTGCTAGAAGGGGTGAGCCCCAGCATTTT
cdr3_aa: CSARRGEPQHF
clone_size: few
d_call: -
v_call: TRBV20-1
j_call: TRBJ1-5

cdr3_nt: TGTGCCAGCTCAGGGACAGACCAAGAGACCCAGTACTTC
cdr3_aa: CASSGTDQETQYF
clone_size: few
d_call: TRBD1
v_call: TRBV18
j_call: TRBJ2-5

cdr3_nt: TGCGCCAGCAGCTTGGGAGCTAGCAACGAGCAGTTCTTC
cdr3_aa: CASSLGASNEQFF
clone_size: -
d_call: -
v_call: TRBV5-1
j_call: TRBJ2-1

cdr3_nt: TGTGCCAGCAGCAACAGGGGGTCGGTAGATACGCAGTATTTT
cdr3_aa: CASSNRGSVDTQYF
clone_size: -
d_call: TRBD1
v_call: TRBV28
j_call: TRBJ2-3

cdr3_nt: TGTGCCAGCATTCCCTCAGACAGCTCCTACGAGCAGTACTTC
cdr3_aa: CASIPSDSSYEQYF
clone_size: -
d_call: -
v_call: TRBV6-5
j_call: TRBJ2-7

cdr3_nt: TGTGCCAGCAGCCAAATACAGGGACAGCAAGAGACCCAGTACTTC
cdr3_aa: CASSQIQGQQETQYF
clone_size: few
d_call: TRBD1
v_call: TRBV6-1
j_call: TRBJ2-5

cdr3_nt: TGTGCCTGGAAGAGGGTTAACTCACCCCTCCACTTT
cdr3_aa: CAWKRVNSPLHF
clone_size: -
d_call: -
v_call: TRBV30
j_call: TRBJ1-6

cdr3_nt: TGCGCCAGCAGCTTGGGACTGGTAGGGTCCTTCTACAATGAGCAGTTCTTC
cdr3_aa: CASSLGLVGSFYNEQFF
clone_size: -
d_call: -
v_call: TRBV5-1
j_call: TRBJ2-1

cdr3_nt: TGCGCCAGCAGAGAGGGTAGCACCTACGAGCAGTACTTC
cdr3_aa: CASREGSTYEQYF
clone_size: few
d_call: -
v_call: TRBV5-1
j_call: TRBJ2-7

cdr3_nt: TGTGCCAGCAGCCTATTAGGACAGTGGAGAGAGCAGTACTTC
cdr3_aa: CASSLLGQWREQYF
clone_size: -
d_call: -
v_call: TRBV7-2
j_call: TRBJ2-7

cdr3_nt: TGTGCCAGCAGTTACTCGACAGCGCAGAACACTGAAGCTTTCTTT
cdr3_aa: CASSYSTAQNTEAFF
clone_size: few
d_call: -
v_call: TRBV6-6
j_call: TRBJ1-1

cdr3_nt: TGTGCCACCAGCAGGGATCATGCCGGGACAGGGCACACTGAAGCTTTCTTT
cdr3_aa: CATSRDHAGTGHTEAFF
clone_size: -
d_call: TRBD1
v_call: TRBV15
j_call: TRBJ1-1

cdr3_nt: TGTGCCAGCAAGACCGGGACAGGGTCCGGCTACACCTTC
cdr3_aa: CASKTGTGSGYTF
clone_size: few
d_call: TRBD1
v_call: TRBV6-6
j_call: TRBJ1-2

cdr3_nt: TGTGCCAGCAGTTTACCCTCGGCGGGCAACAATGAGCAGTTCTTC
cdr3_aa: CASSLPSAGNNEQFF
clone_size: few
d_call: -
v_call: TRBV27
j_call: TRBJ2-1

cdr3_nt: TGTGCCAGCAGTTGGACTAGCGTCGGAGAGACCCAGTACTTC
cdr3_aa: CASSWTSVGETQYF
clone_size: few
d_call: TRBD2
v_call: TRBV28
j_call: TRBJ2-5